Reported below is one TCR beta chain. The antigen is undetermined. The sample originates from a study of OX40 agonist ivuxolimab in advanced cancers. Study results and limitations: In the expanded peripheral T cells, antigen specificity was never determined.

Generated by immunoSEQ multiplex PCR, the TCRdb table keeps only in-frame clones and is missing some. Of 70,000 or so clones detected, 92% appear once; the ten largest clones hold roughly a tenth. The sequenced sample was CD4+ or CD8+ T cells sorted from blood, obtained in a trial of the OX40 agonist ivuxolimab. This sequence was found in an adult with an advanced solid tumor such as melanoma, head and neck, liver or kidney cancer.

The CDR3 loop is CASSPTSGGAFNEQFF. The CDR3 DNA is TGTGCCAGCAGCCCAACTAGCGGGGGGGCGTTCAATGAGCAGTTCTTC. This chain connects TRBV7-3 to TRBJ2-1, with 13 nucleotides matching TRBD2. The CDR3 is 16 residues long. Germline assignment: CDR1 SGHTA and CDR2 FQGTGA. Trimming removed 5 bases from V and 6 bases from J; junction bases left unmatched: 7.